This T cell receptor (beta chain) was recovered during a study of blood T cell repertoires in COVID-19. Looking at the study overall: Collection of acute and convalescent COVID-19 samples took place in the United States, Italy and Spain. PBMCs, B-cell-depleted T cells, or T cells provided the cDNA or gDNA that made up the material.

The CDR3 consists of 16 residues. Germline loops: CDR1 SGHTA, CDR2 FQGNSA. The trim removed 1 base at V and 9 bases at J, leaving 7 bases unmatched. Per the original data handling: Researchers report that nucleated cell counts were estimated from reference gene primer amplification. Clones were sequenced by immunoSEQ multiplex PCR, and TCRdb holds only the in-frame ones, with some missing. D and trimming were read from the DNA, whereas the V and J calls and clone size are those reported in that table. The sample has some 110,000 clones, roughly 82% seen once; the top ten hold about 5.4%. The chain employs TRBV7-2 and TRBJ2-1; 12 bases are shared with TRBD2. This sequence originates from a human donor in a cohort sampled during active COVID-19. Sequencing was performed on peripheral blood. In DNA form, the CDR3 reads TGTGCCAGCAGCTTAGAAGGGCTAGCGGGAGGGGCTGAGCAGTTCTTC. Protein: CASSLEGLAGGAEQFF.